This entry describes one T cell receptor beta chain. Data came from immunoSEQ multiplex PCR; TCRdb stores just in-frame clones and leaves some out. This table holds 70,000 to 80,000 clones, around 90% found once. V shed 2 bases and J shed 1 base, with 21 bases lying between them. The V gene's germline CDR1 is LGHNT and CDR2 FRNRAP. The CDR3 contains 19 residues. The record originates from a study of T cell clones after liver transplantation. Study-wide context: Third-party-reactive TCRbeta sequences from pre-transplant mixed lymphocyte reactions served as antigen-independent comparators. Apart from a few HCV-positive recipients, transplants were for non-autoimmune, non-viral reasons. Without induction therapy, subjects received standard immunosuppression until 12-24 months post-transplant. Patients counted as tolerant after at least one year off all immunosuppression, enzymes not exceeding twice normal.

The chain couples TRBV12-5 to TRBJ2-1, with D unresolved. This specimen was CD4+ T cells from blood, taken before liver transplant. The clonotype was recovered from a human donor who received a liver transplant. CDR3 bases: TGTGCTAGTGGTTTGCCTGCGATAGGGCTGCCAGAGTCCTACAATGAGCAGTTCTTC. This encodes CASGLPAIGLPESYNEQFF.